This entry features one T cell receptor (beta chain) sequence. Its target is not known. This specimen comes from a study of blood T cells in healthy people across ages. Sample-barcoded 5' priming and a J-beta primer mix drove a second PCR of about 6 to 11 cycles. Each CDR3 protein gets one entry after TCRdb re-called the 5' RACE reads with MiXCR. Seen here are around 870,000 distinct CDR3 sequences, 29% observed once, and the top ten hold 17%. Trimming shortened V by 3 bases and J by 1 base, and 9 bases separated the two germline ends. Germline CDR1 LGHDT, CDR2 YNNKEL (reference sequence). CDR3 length: 14 amino acids. General study results and limits: The study lacked donor CMV status, which possibly confounded expanded clonotype changes. TCR beta diversity tracked closely with naive T cell percentage.

The specimen was blood. The sequence derives from a woman at least 80 years old in good health. V and J are TRBV3-1 and TRBJ1-2; D remains ambiguous. Here the CDR3 reads CASSHSQINYGYTF. In DNA, the CDR3 is TGTGCCAGCAGCCACTCACAGATTAACTATGGCTACACCTTC.